The 17 T cell receptor beta chains below were found in one sample sequenced in a study of blood T cell repertoires in COVID-19. TCRdb keeps only in-frame clones here, not all; method: immunoSEQ multiplex PCR. This sample yields about 300,000 clones, of which roughly 80% are seen a single time; approximately 1.5% belongs to the top ten. The sequenced sample was peripheral blood. These receptors all come from a human donor with COVID-19, enrolled during active disease. The donor label of this sample is uncertain.

This chain links TRBV28 with TRBJ1-6; no clear D gene. Germline V gene lookup returns CDR1 MDHEN and CDR2 SYDVKM. Deletions cut 3 bases from V and 10 bases from J, with 13 bases between. The CDR3 spans 14 residues. The CDR3 reads CASSLERVRSPLHF. The CDR3 DNA is TGTGCCAGCAGTTTGGAGAGGGTACGCTCACCCCTCCACTTT. The full variable domain, completed using reference TRBV28 and TRBJ1-6, is DVKVTQSSRYLVKRTGEKVFLECVQDMDHENMFWYRQDPGLGLRLIYFSYDVKMKEKGDIPEGYSVSREKKERFSLILESASTNQTSMYLCASSLERVRSPLHFGNGTRLTVT.

The rearrangement joins TRBV11-3 to TRBJ2-7, with TRBD1 as a possible D gene (5 bases). V dropped 5 bases and J dropped 0 bases, with 11 bases sitting between them. From germline, CDR1 is SGHNT and CDR2 YENEEA. The CDR3 is made up of 14 amino acids. The CDR3 loop reads CASSATGASYEQYF. The DNA of the CDR3 is TGTGCCAGCAGCGCTACAGGAGCCTCCTACGAGCAGTACTTC. The variable domain in full, completed from reference TRBV11-3 and TRBJ2-7, reads EAGVVQSPRYKIIEKKQPVAFWCNPISGHNTLYWYLQNLGQGPELLIRYENEEAVDDSQLPKDRFSAERLKGVDSTLKIQPAELGDSAVYLCASSATGASYEQYFGPGTRLTVT.

This rearrangement joins TRBV25-1 to TRBJ2-3; D is unresolved. The ends were cut back, 6 bases at V and 5 bases at J, with 9 bases in the middle. The length of the CDR3 is 12 residues. Germline CDR1 and CDR2: MGHDK and SYGVNS. The CDR3 loop is CASSPPGDTQYF. The CDR3 DNA follows: TGTGCCAGCAGCCCGCCAGGAGATACGCAGTATTTT.

This clone was found a few times. The V and J genes are TRBV30 and TRBJ1-4; a possible D gene is TRBD1 (6 bases). CDR3 length: 13 amino acids. Trimming cost V 0 bases and J 11 bases, with 13 bases left between them. Germline values: CDR1 GTSNPN, CDR2 SVGIG (reference sequence). CDR3: CAWSVVSQGKLFF. In DNA, the CDR3 is TGTGCCTGGAGTGTTGTCTCCCAGGGGAAACTGTTTTTT.

The rearrangement links TRBV4-3 to TRBJ2-1; 11 bases line up with TRBD2. The J segment lost 2 bases and the V segment lost 1 base, leaving 7 bases of the junction unmatched. Looked up from germline, CDR1 is LGHNA and CDR2 is YSLEER. The CDR3 spans 18 residues. CDR3 in DNA: TGCGCCAGCAGCCAAGCTGCAACTAGCGGGAGAACCTACAATGAGCAGTTCTTC. This sequence encodes CASSQAATSGRTYNEQFF.

This chain joins TRBV19 and TRBJ2-6, with TRBD1 as a possible D gene (6 bases). The CDR3 is 18 residues long. Per germline, CDR1 LNHDA and CDR2 SQIVND (reference sequence). The ends were cut back, 2 bases at V and 0 bases at J, with 14 bases in the middle. CDR3: CASSIIAGANSGANVLTF. The CDR3 DNA is TGTGCCAGTAGTATAATCGCAGGGGCCAACTCTGGGGCCAACGTCCTGACTTTC.

In this sample, this clone turned up many times. The chain couples TRBV2 to TRBJ1-5; a weak D match, TRBD1 (5 bases). Deletions cut 7 bases from V and 5 bases from J, with 12 bases between. There are 13 residues in the CDR3. Germline CDR1 reads SNHLY; CDR2 reads FYNNEI. DNA of the CDR3: TGTGCCAGCACCTGGACCAGGGATCAGCCCCAGCATTTT. Its translation: CASTWTRDQPQHF.

Only a few counts were recorded for this clone. This chain uses TRBV7-3 with TRBJ1-5; possible D gene TRBD1, 6 bases. V dropped 1 base and J dropped 7 bases, with 11 bases sitting between them. This CDR3 is built from 14 residues. Germline V gene data show CDR1 as SGHTA and CDR2 as FQGTGA. CDR3 sequence: CASSLKGGVQPQHF. For the CDR3, the DNA is TGTGCCAGCAGCTTAAAAGGGGGTGTACAGCCCCAGCATTTT.

This clone was detected only a few times. The rearrangement joins TRBV19 to TRBJ1-1, with 12 bases lining up with TRBD1. The CDR3 extends over 15 amino acids. Germline values: CDR1 LNHDA, CDR2 SQIVND (reference sequence). The V and J ends lost 7 bases and 5 bases, in that order; junction bases with no gene match: 8. The CDR3 sequence: CASTGTGGVWTEAFF. The CDR3 coding sequence is TGTGCCAGTACCGGGACAGGGGGCGTGTGGACTGAAGCTTTCTTT.

V is TRBV5-1 and J is TRBJ2-7; D uncertain. The CDR3 runs to 17 residues. Per the germline V gene, CDR1 is SGHRS and CDR2 is YFSETQ. V lost 0 bases and J lost 0, with 16 bases in between. This chain's CDR3 is CASSLAYLRGPSYEQYF. DNA of the CDR3: TGCGCCAGCAGCTTGGCCTACTTGCGCGGCCCCTCCTACGAGCAGTACTTC.

The rearrangement uses TRBV19 and TRBJ1-1; a possible D gene is TRBD1 (6 bases). The CDR3 has 13 residues. Per the germline V gene, CDR1 is LNHDA and CDR2 is SQIVND (reference sequence). V was trimmed by 5 bases and J by 6 bases, leaving 13 bases between them. CDR3 DNA: TGTGCCAGTAGTGAGGGGGACGGGGCTGAAGCTTTCTTT. Translating gives CASSEGDGAEAFF. Full variable domain (remainder filled in from reference TRBV19 and TRBJ1-1): DGGITQSPKYLFRKEGQNVTLSCEQNLNHDAMYWYRQDPGQGLRLIYYSQIVNDFQKGDIAEGYSVSREKKESFPLTVTSAQKNPTAFYLCASSEGDGAEAFFGQGTRLTVV.

The chain uses TRBV27 and TRBJ2-6; 10 bases map to TRBD1. The J segment lost 2 bases and the V segment lost 6 bases, leaving 7 bases of the junction unmatched. This CDR3 is built from 17 residues. Germline loops: CDR1 MNHEY, CDR2 SMNVEV (reference sequence). DNA for the CDR3: TGTGCCAGCAGCCCCGAGGGGACAGGGGCTGGGGCCAACGTCCTGACTTTC. Translation gives CASSPEGTGAGANVLTF.

This clone was seen repeatedly, ten times or more. The chain recombines TRBV11-3 with TRBJ1-6, with 9 bases that match TRBD1. This CDR3 region has 15 residues. The germline gives CDR1 SGHNT, CDR2 YENEEA. V shed 3 bases, J shed 7 bases, and the junction held 4 bases outside the gene matches. The CDR3 here is CASSLGTGRNSPLHF. CDR3 bases: TGTGCCAGCAGCTTGGGGACAGGGAGAAATTCACCCCTCCACTTT.

J is TRBJ2-2 and V is TRBV28; 8 bases fit TRBD2. V lost 8 bases to trimming and J lost 1 base; unmatched junction nucleotides: 9. Germline V gene lookup returns CDR1 MDHEN and CDR2 SYDVKM. The CDR3 is made up of 16 amino acids. The CDR3 is CASDSVGRENTGELFF. The CDR3 nucleotides read TGTGCCAGCGATTCTGTCGGGAGGGAGAACACCGGGGAGCTGTTTTTT.

This clone was observed a single time. The V call is TRBV5-1, the J call TRBJ2-7; a weak D match, TRBD2 (6 bases). CDR3 length equals 15 residues. Trimming removed 2 bases at V and 3 bases at J, with 15 bases between. Germline CDR1 SGHRS, CDR2 YFSETQ. The CDR3 is CASSFNGGAYYEQYF. The CDR3 coding sequence is TGCGCCAGCAGCTTTAATGGCGGGGCCTACTACGAGCAGTACTTC.

This rearrangement joins TRBV5-5 to TRBJ2-7; 7 positions agree with TRBD2. CDR1 and CDR2 (germline): SGHKS, YYEKEE (reference sequence). V lost 0 bases and J lost 3; bases outside the gene matches: 6. The CDR3 consists of 15 residues. The CDR3 loop is CASSLGRLADYEQYF. For the CDR3, the DNA is TGTGCCAGCAGCTTGGGGAGACTAGCAGACTACGAGCAGTACTTC. Full variable domain (remainder filled in from reference TRBV5-5 and TRBJ2-7): DAGVTQSPTHLIKTRGQQVTLRCSPISGHKSVSWYQQVLGQGPQFIFQYYEKEERGRGNFPDRFSARQFPNYSSELNVNALLLGDSALYLCASSLGRLADYEQYFGPGTRLTVT.

This chain connects TRBV27 to TRBJ2-1; tentative D call: TRBD1 (6 bases). This CDR3 has 15 residues. CDR1 MNHEY and CDR2 SMNVEV come from the germline V gene (reference sequence). V lost 4 bases to trimming and J lost 0 bases, with 10 bases between them. CDR3 sequence reads: CASSSDSGSYNEQFF. The CDR3 DNA follows: TGTGCCAGCAGTTCGGACAGCGGCTCCTACAATGAGCAGTTCTTC.